This TCR beta chain was found in a study of OX40 agonist ivuxolimab in advanced cancers. Study overall: Treatment of patients was with ivuxolimab, an agonistic anti-OX40 (CD134) antibody. Participants, roughly 81% male, averaged approximately 65 years of age, ranging from about 20 to 79.

CDR1 MGHDK and CDR2 SYGVNS come from the germline V gene. V lost 2 bases to trimming and J lost 1 base, with 14 bases between them. The CDR3 extends over 16 amino acids. General observations from the study: On average, CD8+ T cells showed a greater number of expanded clones than CD4+. Antigen specificity was not determined for the expanded peripheral T cells.

The data were produced by immunoSEQ multiplex PCR, yet TCRdb's version contains in-frame clones alone and is incomplete. The sample contains roughly 76,000 clones, just over 85% of which appear only once. Concerning this clone: Its antigen is currently unknown.

Sequenced here: CD4+ or CD8+ T cells sorted from blood, sampled in a trial of the OX40 agonist ivuxolimab. This chain joins TRBV25-1 and TRBJ2-5; tentative D call: TRBD2 (6 bases). The receptor comes from an adult with an advanced solid tumor such as melanoma, head and neck, liver or kidney cancer. The CDR3 nucleotides are TGTGCCAGCAGTGAACACGGGGGAGCTTCCCAAGAGACCCAGTACTTC. Translated: CASSEHGGASQETQYF.